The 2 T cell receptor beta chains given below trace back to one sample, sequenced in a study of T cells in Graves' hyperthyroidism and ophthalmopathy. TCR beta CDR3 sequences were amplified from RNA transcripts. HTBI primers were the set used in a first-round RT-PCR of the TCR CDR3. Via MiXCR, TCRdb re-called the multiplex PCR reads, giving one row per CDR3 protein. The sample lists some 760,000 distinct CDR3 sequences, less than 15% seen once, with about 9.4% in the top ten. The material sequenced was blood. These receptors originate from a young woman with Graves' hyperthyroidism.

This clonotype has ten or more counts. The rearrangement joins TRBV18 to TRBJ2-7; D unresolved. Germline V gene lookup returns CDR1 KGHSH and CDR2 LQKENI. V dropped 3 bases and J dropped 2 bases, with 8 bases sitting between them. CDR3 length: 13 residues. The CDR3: CASSPVSTYEQYF. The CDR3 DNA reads TGTGCCAGCTCACCGGTTTCTACCTACGAGCAGTACTTC.

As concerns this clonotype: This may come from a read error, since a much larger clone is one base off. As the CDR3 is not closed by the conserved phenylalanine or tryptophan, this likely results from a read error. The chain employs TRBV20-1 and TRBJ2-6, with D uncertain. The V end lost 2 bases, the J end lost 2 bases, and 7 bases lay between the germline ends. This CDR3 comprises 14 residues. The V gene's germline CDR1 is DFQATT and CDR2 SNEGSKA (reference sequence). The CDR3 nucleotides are TGCAGTGCTAGACCCTCCCCTGGGGCCAACGTCCTGACTATC. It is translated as CSARPSPGANVLTI.